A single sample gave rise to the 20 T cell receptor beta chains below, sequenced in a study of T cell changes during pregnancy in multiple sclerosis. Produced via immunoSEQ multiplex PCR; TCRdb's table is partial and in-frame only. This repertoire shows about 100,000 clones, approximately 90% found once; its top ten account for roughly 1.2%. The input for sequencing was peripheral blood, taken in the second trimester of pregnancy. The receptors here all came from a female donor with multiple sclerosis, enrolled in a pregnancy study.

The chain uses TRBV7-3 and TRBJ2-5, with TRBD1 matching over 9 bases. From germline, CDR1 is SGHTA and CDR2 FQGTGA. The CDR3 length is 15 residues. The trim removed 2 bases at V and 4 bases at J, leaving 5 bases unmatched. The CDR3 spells CASSLGGDRAETQYF. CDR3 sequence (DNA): TGTGCCAGCAGCTTAGGCGGGGACAGGGCAGAGACCCAGTACTTC.

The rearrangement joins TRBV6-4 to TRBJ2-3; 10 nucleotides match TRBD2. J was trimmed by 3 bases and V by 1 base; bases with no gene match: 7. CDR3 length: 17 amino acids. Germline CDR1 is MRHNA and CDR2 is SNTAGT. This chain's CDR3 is CASSDLELAGSTDTQYF. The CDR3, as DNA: TGTGCCAGCAGTGACTTGGAACTAGCGGGAAGTACAGATACGCAGTATTTT.

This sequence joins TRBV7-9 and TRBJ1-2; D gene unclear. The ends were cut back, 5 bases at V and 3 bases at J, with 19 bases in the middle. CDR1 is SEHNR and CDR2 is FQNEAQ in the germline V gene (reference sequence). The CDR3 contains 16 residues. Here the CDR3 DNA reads TGTGCCAGCAGCCCGAACTCACCTTACGTTGACTATGGCTACACCTTC. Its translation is CASSPNSPYVDYGYTF. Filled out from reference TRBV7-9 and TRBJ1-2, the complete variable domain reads DTGVSQNPRHKITKRGQNVTFRCDPISEHNRLYWYRQTLGQGPEFLTYFQNEAQLEKSRLLSDRFSAERPKGSFSTLEIQRTEQGDSAMYLCASSPNSPYVDYGYTFGSGTRLTVV.

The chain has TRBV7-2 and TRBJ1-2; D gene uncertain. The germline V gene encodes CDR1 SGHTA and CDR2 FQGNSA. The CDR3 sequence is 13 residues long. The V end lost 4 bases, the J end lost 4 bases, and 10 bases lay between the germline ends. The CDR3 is CASSSPEGYGYTF. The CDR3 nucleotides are TGTGCCAGCAGCTCCCCGGAGGGCTATGGCTACACCTTC.

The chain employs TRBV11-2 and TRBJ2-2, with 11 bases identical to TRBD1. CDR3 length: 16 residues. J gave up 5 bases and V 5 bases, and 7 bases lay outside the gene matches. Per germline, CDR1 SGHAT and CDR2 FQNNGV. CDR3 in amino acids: CASSQGTGGWTGELFF. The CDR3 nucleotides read TGTGCCAGCAGCCAGGGGACAGGGGGTTGGACCGGGGAGCTGTTTTTT.

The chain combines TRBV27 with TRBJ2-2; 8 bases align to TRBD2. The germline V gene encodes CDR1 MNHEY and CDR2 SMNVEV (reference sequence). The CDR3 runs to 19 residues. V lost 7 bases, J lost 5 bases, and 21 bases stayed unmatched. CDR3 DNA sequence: TGTGCCAGCACCCGGGGAGGACTAGCCCCGAGGCGGGGAACCGGGGAGCTGTTTTTT. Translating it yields CASTRGGLAPRRGTGELFF.

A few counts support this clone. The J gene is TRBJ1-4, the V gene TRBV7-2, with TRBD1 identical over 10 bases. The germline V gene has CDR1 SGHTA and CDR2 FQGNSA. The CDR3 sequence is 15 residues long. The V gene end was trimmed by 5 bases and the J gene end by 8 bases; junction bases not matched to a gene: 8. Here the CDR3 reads CASSLFGTGVEKLFF. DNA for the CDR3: TGTGCCAGCAGCCTCTTCGGGACAGGGGTCGAAAAACTGTTTTTT.

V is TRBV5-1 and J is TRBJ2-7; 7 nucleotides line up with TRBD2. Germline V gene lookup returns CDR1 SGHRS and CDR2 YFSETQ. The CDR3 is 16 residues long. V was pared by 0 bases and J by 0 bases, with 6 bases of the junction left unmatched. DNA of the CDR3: TGCGCCAGCAGCTTGGTTGCGGGGGTGATCTCCTACGAGCAGTACTTC. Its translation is CASSLVAGVISYEQYF.

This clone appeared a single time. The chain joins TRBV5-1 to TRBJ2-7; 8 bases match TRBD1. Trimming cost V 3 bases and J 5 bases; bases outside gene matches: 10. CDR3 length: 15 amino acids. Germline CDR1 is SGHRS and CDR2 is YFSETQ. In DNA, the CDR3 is TGCGCCAGCAGCTCCCAGACAGGGGTCATGAACGAGCAGTACTTC. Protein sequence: CASSSQTGVMNEQYF.

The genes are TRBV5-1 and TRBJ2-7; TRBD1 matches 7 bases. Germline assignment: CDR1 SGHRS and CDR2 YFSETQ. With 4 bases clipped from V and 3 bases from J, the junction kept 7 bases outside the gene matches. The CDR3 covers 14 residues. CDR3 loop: CASSPPGQSYEQYF. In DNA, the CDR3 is TGCGCCAGCAGCCCTCCGGGACAGAGCTACGAGCAGTACTTC.

CDR3 amino acids: CASSQDQWTGISSGANVLTF. The DNA of the CDR3 is TGCGCCAGCAGCCAAGATCAATGGACAGGTATATCCTCTGGGGCCAACGTCCTGACTTTC. The gene calls are TRBV4-1 and TRBJ2-6; 7 bases line up with TRBD1. The CDR3 spans 20 residues. Germline assignment: CDR1 MGHRA and CDR2 YSYEKL. V was pared by 0 bases and J by 0 bases, with 11 bases of the junction left unmatched.

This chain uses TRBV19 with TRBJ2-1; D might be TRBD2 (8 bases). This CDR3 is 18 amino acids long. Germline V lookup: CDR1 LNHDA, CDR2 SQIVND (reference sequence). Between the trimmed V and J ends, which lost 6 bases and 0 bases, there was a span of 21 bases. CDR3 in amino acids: CASRPIREGAFSYNEQFF. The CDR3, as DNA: TGTGCCAGTAGACCGATTCGGGAGGGGGCGTTCTCCTACAATGAGCAGTTCTTC.

The CDR3 is CASSLGGTSGTDTQYF. The CDR3 coding sequence is TGTGCCAGCAGCTTGGGGGGGACTAGCGGCACAGATACGCAGTATTTT. The chain carries TRBV5-4 and TRBJ2-3; TRBD2 matches 10 bases. Trimming took 0 bases from V and 1 from J; bases not matched to a gene: 2. Germline lookup yields CDR1 SGHNT and CDR2 YYREEE (reference sequence). This CDR3 has 16 residues.

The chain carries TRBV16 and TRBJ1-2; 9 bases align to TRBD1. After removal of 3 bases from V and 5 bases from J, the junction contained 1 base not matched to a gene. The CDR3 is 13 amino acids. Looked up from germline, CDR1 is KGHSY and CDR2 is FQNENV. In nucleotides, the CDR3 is TGTGCCAGCAGCCAGACAGGGGGATATGGCTACACCTTC. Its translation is CASSQTGGYGYTF. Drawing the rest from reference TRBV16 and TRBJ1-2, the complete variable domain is GEEVAQTPKHLVRGEGQKAKLYCAPIKGHSYVFWYQQVLKNEFKFLISFQNENVFDETGMPKERFSAKCLPNSPCSLEIQATKLEDSAVYFCASSQTGGYGYTFGSGTRLTVV.

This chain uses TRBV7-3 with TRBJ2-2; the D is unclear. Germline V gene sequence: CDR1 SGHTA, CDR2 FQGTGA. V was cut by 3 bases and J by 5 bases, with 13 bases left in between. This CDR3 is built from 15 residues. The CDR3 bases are TGTGCCAGCAGCTTCGAGTGGGCGAGAACCGGGGAGCTGTTTTTT. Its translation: CASSFEWARTGELFF. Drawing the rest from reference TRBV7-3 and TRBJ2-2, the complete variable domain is GAGVSQTPSNKVTEKGKYVELRCDPISGHTALYWYRQSLGQGPEFLIYFQGTGAADDSGLPNDRFFAVRPEGSVSTLKIQRTERGDSAVYLCASSFEWARTGELFFGEGSRLTVL.

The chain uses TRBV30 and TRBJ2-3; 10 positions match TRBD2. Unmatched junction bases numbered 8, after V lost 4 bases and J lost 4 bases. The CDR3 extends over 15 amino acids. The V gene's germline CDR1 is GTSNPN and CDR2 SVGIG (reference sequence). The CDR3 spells CAWKSGGATADTQYF. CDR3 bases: TGTGCCTGGAAGAGCGGGGGGGCCACGGCAGATACGCAGTATTTT.

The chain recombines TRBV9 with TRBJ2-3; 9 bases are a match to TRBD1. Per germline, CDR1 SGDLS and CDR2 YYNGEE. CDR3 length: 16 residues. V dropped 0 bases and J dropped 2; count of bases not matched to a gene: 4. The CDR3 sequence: CASSVEGTGYTDTQYF. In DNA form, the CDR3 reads TGTGCCAGCAGCGTAGAAGGGACAGGGTACACAGATACGCAGTATTTT.

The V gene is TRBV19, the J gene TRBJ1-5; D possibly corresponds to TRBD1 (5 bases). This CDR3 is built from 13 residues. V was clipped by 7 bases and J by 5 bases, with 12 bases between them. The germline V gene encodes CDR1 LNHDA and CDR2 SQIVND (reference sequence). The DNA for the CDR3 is TGTGCCAGTAAAAGGGGAGGGGATCAGCCCCAGCATTTT. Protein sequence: CASKRGGDQPQHF.

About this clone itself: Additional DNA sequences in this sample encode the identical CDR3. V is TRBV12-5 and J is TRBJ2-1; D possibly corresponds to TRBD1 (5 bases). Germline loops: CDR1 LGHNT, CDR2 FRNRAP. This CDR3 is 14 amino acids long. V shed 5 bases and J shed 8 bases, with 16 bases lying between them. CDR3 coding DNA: TGTGCTAGTGGTCAAGGACAAGGGAAGGATGAGCAGTTCTTC. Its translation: CASGQGQGKDEQFF.

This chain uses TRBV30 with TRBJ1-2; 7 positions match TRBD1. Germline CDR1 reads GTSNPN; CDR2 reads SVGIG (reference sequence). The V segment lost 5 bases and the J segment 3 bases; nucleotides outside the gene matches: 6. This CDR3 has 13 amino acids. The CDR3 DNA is TGTGCCTGGCCAAGACAGGGTGACTATGGCTACACCTTC. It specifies CAWPRQGDYGYTF.